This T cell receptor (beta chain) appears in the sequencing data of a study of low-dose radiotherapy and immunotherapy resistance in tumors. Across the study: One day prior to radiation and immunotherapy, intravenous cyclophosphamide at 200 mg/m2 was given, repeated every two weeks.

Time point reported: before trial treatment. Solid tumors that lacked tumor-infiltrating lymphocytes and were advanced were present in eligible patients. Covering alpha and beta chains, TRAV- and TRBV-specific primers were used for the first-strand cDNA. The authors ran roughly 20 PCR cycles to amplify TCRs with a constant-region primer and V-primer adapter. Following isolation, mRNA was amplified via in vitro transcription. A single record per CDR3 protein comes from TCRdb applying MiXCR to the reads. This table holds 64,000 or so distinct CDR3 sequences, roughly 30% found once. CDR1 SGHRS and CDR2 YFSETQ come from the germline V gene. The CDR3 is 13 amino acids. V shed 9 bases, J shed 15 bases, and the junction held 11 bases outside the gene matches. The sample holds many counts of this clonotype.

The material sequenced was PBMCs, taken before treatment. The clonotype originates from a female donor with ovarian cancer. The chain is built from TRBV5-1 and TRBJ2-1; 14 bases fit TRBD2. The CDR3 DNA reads TGCGCCACCTCTCCCGGGACTAGCGGGAGAGCGTTCTTC. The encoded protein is CATSPGTSGRAFF.